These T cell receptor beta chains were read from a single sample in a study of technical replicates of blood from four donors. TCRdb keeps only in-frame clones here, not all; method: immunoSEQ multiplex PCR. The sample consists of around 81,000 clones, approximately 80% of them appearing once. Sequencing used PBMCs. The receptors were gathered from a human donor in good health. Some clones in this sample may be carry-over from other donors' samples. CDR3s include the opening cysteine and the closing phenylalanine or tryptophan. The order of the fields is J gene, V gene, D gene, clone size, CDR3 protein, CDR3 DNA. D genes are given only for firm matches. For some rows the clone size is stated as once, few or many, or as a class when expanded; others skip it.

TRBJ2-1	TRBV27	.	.	CASSLRTSEGNEQFF	TGTGCCAGCAGTCTGAGAACTAGTGAGGGCAATGAGCAGTTCTTC
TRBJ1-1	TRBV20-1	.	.	CSVKQFEAFF	TGCAGTGTCAAACAGTTTGAAGCTTTCTTT
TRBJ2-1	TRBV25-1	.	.	CASSDPASLLGEQFF	TGTGCCAGCAGTGATCCGGCTAGCCTCCTTGGTGAGCAGTTCTTC
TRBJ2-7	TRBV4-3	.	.	CASSHDKPKGDEQYF	TGCGCCAGCAGCCACGACAAACCTAAAGGGGACGAGCAGTACTTC
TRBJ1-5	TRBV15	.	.	CATSTYSSNQPQHF	TGTGCCACCAGCACTTACAGTAGCAATCAGCCCCAGCATTTT
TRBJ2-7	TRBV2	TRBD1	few	CASSDDRGVYEQYF	TGTGCCAGCAGTGACGACAGGGGGGTTTACGAGCAGTACTTC
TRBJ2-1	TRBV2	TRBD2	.	CASSTGTSGGEFF	TGTGCCAGCAGTACCGGGACTAGCGGGGGGGAGTTCTTC
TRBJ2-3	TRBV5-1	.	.	CASSLAWGLGTDTQYF	TGCGCCAGCAGCTTGGCCTGGGGGCTTGGGACAGATACGCAGTATTTT
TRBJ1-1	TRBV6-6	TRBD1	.	CASRDRVSNTEAFF	TGTGCCAGCAGGGACAGGGTTTCGAACACTGAAGCTTTCTTT
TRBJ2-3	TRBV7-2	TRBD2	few	CASSLGAGGPSDTQYF	TGTGCCAGCAGCTTAGGGGCGGGGGGGCCTTCAGATACGCAGTATTTT
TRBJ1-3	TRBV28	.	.	CASSSVQGGNTIYF	TGTGCCAGCAGTTCCGTACAGGGAGGAAACACCATATATTTT
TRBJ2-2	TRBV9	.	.	CASSPRTGTNTGELFF	TGTGCCAGCAGCCCACGTACAGGGACGAACACCGGGGAGCTGTTTTTT
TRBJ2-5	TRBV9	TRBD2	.	CASSLSFERGETETQYF	TGTGCCAGCAGCCTGTCCTTTGAGCGGGGGGAAACGGAGACCCAGTACTTC
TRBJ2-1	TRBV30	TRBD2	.	CAWNGPSGNEQFF	TGTGCCTGGAACGGGCCTAGCGGGAATGAGCAGTTCTTC
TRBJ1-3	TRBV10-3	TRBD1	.	CAISQGGRGRSGNTIYF	TGTGCCATCAGCCAAGGGGGCAGGGGAAGGTCTGGAAACACCATATATTTT
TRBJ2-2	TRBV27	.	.	CASSYHRTLNTGELFF	TGTGCCAGCAGTTACCACAGGACCCTAAACACCGGGGAGCTGTTTTTT
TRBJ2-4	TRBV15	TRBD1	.	CATLDRSEDIQYF	TGTGCCACCCTGGACAGGTCTGAGGACATTCAGTACTTC
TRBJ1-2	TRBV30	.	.	CAWGDQANYGYTF	TGTGCCTGGGGAGATCAAGCTAACTATGGCTACACCTTC
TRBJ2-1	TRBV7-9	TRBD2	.	CASTTTSGSYNEQFF	TGTGCCAGCACCACGACTAGCGGTTCCTACAATGAGCAGTTCTTC
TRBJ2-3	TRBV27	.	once	CASSFRATDTQYF	TGTGCCAGCAGTTTCAGGGCCACAGATACGCAGTATTTT
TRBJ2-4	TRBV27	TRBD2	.	CASSLSKRLAGGRGKNIQYF	TGTGCCAGCAGTTTATCGAAGCGACTAGCGGGAGGAAGGGGGAAAAACATTCAGTACTTC
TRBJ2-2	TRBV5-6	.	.	CASSIYGGFETGELFF	TGTGCCAGCAGCATATACGGAGGATTCGAAACCGGGGAGCTGTTTTTT
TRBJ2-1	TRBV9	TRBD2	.	CASSSGGSLYEQFF	TGTGCCAGCTCGTCTGGCGGGAGCCTCTATGAGCAGTTCTTC
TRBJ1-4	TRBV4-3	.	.	CASSQDRTALNEKLFF	TGCGCCAGCAGCCAGGACCGGACAGCACTTAATGAAAAACTGTTTTTT
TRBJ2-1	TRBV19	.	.	CASSMMGGVSYNEQFF	TGTGCCAGTAGTATGATGGGGGGAGTCTCCTACAATGAGCAGTTCTTC
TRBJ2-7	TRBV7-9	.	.	CASTQGRVGEQYF	TGTGCCAGCACCCAAGGGAGAGTGGGCGAGCAGTACTTC
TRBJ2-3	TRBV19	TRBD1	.	CASSIQGASTDTQYF	TGTGCCAGTAGTATACAGGGGGCGTCCACAGATACGCAGTATTTT
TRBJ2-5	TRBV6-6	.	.	CASSYSAGHGETQYF	TGTGCCAGCAGTTACTCAGCGGGCCACGGTGAGACCCAGTACTTC
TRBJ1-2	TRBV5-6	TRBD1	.	CASSLAGDRGSGYTF	TGTGCCAGCAGCTTGGCGGGGGACAGGGGAAGTGGCTACACCTTC
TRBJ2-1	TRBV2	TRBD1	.	CASSPGTEDNEQFF	TGTGCCAGCAGTCCAGGGACAGAGGACAATGAGCAGTTCTTC
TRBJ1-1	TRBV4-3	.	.	CASSQDPRRNAEAFF	TGCGCCAGCAGCCAAGACCCCAGGAGGAACGCTGAAGCTTTCTTT
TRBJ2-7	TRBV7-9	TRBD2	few	CASTAGGPYEQYF	TGTGCCTCGACGGCGGGGGGGCCCTACGAGCAGTACTTC
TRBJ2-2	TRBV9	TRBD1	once	CASSVDRGASGELFF	TGTGCCAGCAGCGTAGACAGGGGCGCATCCGGGGAGCTGTTTTTT
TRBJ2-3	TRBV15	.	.	CATSPSKGEGPYF	TGTGCCACCAGCCCCAGTAAGGGGGAGGGCCCGTATTTT
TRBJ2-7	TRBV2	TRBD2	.	CASSQRTSGKGYEQYF	TGTGCCAGCAGTCAAAGGACTAGCGGGAAAGGTTACGAGCAGTACTTC
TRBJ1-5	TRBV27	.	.	CASNSLAGNQPQHF	TGTGCCAGCAATTCCTTAGCGGGCAATCAGCCCCAGCATTTT
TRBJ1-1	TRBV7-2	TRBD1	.	CASSFFRGAEAFF	TGTGCCAGCAGCTTCTTCAGGGGGGCTGAAGCTTTCTTT
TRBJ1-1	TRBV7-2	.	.	CASSFTQGTTEAFF	TGTGCCAGCAGCTTCACCCAGGGGACCACTGAAGCTTTCTTT
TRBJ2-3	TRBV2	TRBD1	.	CASMGTGGGADTQYF	TGTGCCAGCATGGGGACAGGGGGTGGGGCAGATACGCAGTATTTT
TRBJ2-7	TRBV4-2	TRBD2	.	CASSQGLGLAGYEQYF	TGTGCCAGCAGCCAAGGACTGGGACTAGCGGGGTACGAGCAGTACTTC
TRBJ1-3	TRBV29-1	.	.	CSVAQYSGNTIYF	TGCAGCGTTGCGCAGTACTCTGGAAACACCATATATTTT
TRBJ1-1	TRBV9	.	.	CASSVSGLPTAEAFF	TGTGCCAGCAGCGTCTCGGGACTGCCAACGGCTGAAGCTTTCTTT
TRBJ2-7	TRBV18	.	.	CASSQTVPSYEQYF	TGTGCCAGCTCACAGACAGTCCCCTCCTACGAGCAGTACTTC
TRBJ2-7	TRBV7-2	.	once	CASSFAGRSYEQYF	TGTGCCAGCAGCTTCGCGGGCCGGTCCTACGAGCAGTACTTC
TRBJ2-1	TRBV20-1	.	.	CSAREREQFF	TGCAGTGCTAGAGAGCGGGAGCAGTTCTTC
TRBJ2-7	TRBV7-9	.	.	CASSLNLNSGEQYF	TGTGCCAGCAGCTTAAATCTCAACTCGGGCGAGCAGTACTTC
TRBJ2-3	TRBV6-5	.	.	CASSLTGTDTQYF	TGTGCCAGCAGTTTAACAGGGACAGATACGCAGTATTTT
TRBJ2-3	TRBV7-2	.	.	CASSPTSFSPGTQYF	TGTGCCAGCAGCCCCACAAGCTTTTCCCCAGGGACGCAGTATTTT
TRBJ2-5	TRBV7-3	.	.	CASSNNQGLLQETQYF	TGTGCCAGCAGTAATAATCAGGGGCTCCTCCAAGAGACCCAGTACTTC
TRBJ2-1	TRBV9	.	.	CASSVVSGGPNEQFF	TGTGCCAGCAGCGTCGTGTCAGGAGGGCCGAATGAGCAGTTCTTC
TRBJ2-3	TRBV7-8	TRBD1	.	CASSLATGGRTDTQYF	TGTGCCAGCAGCTTAGCGACAGGGGGCAGGACAGATACGCAGTATTTT
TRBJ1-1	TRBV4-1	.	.	CASMTANTEAFF	TGCGCCAGCATGACAGCTAACACTGAAGCTTTCTTT
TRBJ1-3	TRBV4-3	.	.	CASSQDLGVGNTIYF	TGCGCCAGCAGCCAAGATCTAGGGGTGGGAAACACCATATATTTT